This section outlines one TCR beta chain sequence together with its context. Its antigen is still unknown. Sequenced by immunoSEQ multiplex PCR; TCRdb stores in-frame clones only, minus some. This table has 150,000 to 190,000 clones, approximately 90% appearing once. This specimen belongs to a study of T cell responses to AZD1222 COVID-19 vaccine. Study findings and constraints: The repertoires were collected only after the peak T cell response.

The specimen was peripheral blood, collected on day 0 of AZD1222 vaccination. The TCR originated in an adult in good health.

Here the CDR3 reads CASSPGGGAGYNEQFF. Here the CDR3 DNA reads TGTGCCAGCAGCCCCGGGGGGGGCGCGGGCTACAATGAGCAGTTCTTC. The rearrangement links TRBV5-4 to TRBJ2-1; TRBD2 agrees at 8 bases. Germline trimming cut 4 bases from V and 3 bases from J; bases unmatched to any gene: 9. This CDR3 is 16 amino acids long. Germline values: CDR1 SGHNT, CDR2 YYREEE (reference sequence).